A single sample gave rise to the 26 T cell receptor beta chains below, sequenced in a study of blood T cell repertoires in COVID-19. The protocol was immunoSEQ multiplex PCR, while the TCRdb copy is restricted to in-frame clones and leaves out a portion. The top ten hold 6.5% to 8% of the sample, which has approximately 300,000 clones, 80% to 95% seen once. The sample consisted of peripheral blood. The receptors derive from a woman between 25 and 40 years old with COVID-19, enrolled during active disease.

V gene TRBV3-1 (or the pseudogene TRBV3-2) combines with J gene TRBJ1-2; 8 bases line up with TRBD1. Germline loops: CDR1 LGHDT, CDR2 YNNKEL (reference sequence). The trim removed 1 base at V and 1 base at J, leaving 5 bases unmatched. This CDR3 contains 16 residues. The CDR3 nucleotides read TGTGCCAGCAGCCAAGTTACAGGGGGATATAACTATGGCTACACCTTC. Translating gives CASSQVTGGYNYGYTF.

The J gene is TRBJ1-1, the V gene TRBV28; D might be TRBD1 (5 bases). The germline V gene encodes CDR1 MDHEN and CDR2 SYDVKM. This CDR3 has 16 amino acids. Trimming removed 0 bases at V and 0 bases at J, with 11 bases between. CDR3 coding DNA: TGTGCCAGCAGTTTATGGGGGGGTGGCATGAACACTGAAGCTTTCTTT. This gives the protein CASSLWGGGMNTEAFF.

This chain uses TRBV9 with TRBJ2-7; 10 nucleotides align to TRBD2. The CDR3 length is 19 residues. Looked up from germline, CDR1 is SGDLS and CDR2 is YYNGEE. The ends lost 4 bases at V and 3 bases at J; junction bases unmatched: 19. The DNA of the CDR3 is TGTGCCAGCAGCATCCCGGCCCGGCTAGCGGGAGAACGGGACTACGAGCAGTACTTC. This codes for CASSIPARLAGERDYEQYF.

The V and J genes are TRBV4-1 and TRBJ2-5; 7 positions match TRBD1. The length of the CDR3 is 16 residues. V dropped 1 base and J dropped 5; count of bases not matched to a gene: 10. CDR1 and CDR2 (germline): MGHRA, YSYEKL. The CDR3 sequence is CASSQALRGGIETQYF. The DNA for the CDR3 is TGCGCCAGCAGCCAAGCCCTACGAGGGGGCATCGAGACCCAGTACTTC.

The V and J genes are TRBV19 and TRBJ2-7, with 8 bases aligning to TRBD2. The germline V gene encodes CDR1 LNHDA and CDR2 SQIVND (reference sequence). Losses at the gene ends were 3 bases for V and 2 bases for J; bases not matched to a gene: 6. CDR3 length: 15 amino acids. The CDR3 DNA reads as TGTGCCAGTAGTATCCTAGCGGGCCAAGCCTACGAGCAGTACTTC. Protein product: CASSILAGQAYEQYF.

CDR3 bases: TGTGCCAGCAGTCGCATCGGGACTAGCGGCAATGAGCAGTTCTTC. Translation gives CASSRIGTSGNEQFF. This chain links TRBV27 with TRBJ2-1; TRBD2 aligns across 11 bases. The trim removed 5 bases at V and 6 bases at J, leaving 6 bases unmatched. The CDR3 contains 15 residues. In germline, CDR1 is MNHEY, CDR2 SMNVEV (reference sequence).

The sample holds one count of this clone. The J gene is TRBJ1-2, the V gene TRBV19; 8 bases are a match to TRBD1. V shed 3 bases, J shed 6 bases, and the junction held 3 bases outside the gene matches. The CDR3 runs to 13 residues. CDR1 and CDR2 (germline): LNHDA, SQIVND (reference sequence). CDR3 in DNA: TGTGCCAGTAGTATTGCGACAGGGGATGGCTACACCTTC. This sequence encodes CASSIATGDGYTF.

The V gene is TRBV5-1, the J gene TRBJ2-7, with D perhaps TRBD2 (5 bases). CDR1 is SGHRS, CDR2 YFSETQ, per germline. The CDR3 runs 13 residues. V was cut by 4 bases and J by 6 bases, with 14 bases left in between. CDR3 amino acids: CASSTLRGSEQYF. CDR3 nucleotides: TGCGCCAGCAGCACCCTCCGGGGTTCCGAGCAGTACTTC.

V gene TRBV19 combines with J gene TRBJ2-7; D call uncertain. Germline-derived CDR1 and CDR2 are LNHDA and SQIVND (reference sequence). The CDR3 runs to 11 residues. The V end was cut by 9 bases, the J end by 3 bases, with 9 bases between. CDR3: CARKAGYEQYF. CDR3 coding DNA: TGTGCCAGGAAAGCAGGCTACGAGCAGTACTTC.

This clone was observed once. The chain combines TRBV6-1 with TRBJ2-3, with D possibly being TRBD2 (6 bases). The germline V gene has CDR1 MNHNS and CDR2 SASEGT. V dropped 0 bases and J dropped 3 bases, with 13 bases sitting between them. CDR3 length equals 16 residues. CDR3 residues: CASSEAQGLFTDTQYF. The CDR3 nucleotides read TGTGCCAGCAGTGAAGCCCAGGGACTTTTTACAGATACGCAGTATTTT.

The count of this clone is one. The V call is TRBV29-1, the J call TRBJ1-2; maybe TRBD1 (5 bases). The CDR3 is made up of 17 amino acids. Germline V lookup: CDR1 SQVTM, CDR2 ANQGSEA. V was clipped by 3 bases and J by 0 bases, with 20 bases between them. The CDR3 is CSVERWGSETTNYGYTF. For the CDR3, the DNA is TGCAGCGTTGAGAGATGGGGCAGCGAGACGACTAACTATGGCTACACCTTC. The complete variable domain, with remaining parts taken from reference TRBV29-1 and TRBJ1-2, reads SAVISQKPSRDICQRGTSLTIQCQVDSQVTMMFWYRQQPGQSLTLIATANQGSEATYESGFVIDKFPISRPNLTFSTLTVSNMSPEDSSIYLCSVERWGSETTNYGYTFGSGTRLTVV.

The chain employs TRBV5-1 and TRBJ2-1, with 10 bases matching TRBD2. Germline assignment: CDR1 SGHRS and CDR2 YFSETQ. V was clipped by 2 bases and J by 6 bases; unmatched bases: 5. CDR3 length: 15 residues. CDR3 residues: CASSFLAGVSNEQFF. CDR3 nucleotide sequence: TGCGCCAGCAGCTTCCTAGCGGGAGTCAGCAATGAGCAGTTCTTC.

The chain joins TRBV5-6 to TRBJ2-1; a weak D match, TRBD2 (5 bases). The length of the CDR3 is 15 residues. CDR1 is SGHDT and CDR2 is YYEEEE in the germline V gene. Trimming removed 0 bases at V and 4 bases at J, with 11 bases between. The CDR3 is CASSLVQRRYNEQFF. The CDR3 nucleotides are TGTGCCAGCAGCTTGGTACAGCGGAGGTACAATGAGCAGTTCTTC.

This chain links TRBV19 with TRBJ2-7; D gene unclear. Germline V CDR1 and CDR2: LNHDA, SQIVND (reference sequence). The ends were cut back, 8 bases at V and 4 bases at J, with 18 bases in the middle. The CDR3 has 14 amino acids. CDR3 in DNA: TGTGCCAGTCTTAACCTCTACCCACCTTACGAGCAGTACTTC. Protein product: CASLNLYPPYEQYF.

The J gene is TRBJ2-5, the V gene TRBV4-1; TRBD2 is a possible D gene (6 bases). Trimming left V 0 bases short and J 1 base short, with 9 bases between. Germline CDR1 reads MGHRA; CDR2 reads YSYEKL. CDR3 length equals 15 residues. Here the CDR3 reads CASSQELAAQETQYF. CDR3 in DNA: TGCGCCAGCAGCCAAGAGTTAGCGGCCCAAGAGACCCAGTACTTC.

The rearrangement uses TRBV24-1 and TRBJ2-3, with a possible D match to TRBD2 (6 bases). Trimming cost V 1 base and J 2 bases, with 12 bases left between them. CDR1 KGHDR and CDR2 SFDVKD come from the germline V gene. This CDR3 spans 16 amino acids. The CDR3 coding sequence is TGTGCCACCAGTGATTTCCGGGCGGGGCTCACAGATACGCAGTATTTT. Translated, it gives CATSDFRAGLTDTQYF.

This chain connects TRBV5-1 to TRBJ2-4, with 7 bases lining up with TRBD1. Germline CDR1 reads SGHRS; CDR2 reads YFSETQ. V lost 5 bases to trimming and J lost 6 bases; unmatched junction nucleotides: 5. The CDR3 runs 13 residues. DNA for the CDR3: TGCGCCAGCAGTTCCGGGACAGTAAACATTCAGTACTTC. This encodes CASSSGTVNIQYF.

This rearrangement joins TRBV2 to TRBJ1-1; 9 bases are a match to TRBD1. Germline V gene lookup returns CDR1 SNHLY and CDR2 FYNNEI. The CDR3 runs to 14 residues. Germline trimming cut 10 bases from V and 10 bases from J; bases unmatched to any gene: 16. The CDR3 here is CATSQGAPAFSAFF. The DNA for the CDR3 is TGTGCCACTTCACAGGGGGCGCCCGCTTTTTCAGCTTTCTTT.

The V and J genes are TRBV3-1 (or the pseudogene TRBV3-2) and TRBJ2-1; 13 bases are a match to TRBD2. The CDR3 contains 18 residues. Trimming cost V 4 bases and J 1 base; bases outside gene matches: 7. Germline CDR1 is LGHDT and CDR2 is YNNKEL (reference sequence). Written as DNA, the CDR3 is TGTGCCAGCAGCCCCAGACTAGCGGGAGGCCCTTCCTACAATGAGCAGTTCTTC. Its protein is CASSPRLAGGPSYNEQFF.

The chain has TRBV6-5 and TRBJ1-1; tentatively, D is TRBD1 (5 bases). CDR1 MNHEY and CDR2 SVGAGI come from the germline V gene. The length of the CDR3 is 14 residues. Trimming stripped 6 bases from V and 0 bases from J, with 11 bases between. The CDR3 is CASRRQPMNTEAFF. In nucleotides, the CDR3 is TGTGCCAGCAGGAGACAGCCCATGAACACTGAAGCTTTCTTT.

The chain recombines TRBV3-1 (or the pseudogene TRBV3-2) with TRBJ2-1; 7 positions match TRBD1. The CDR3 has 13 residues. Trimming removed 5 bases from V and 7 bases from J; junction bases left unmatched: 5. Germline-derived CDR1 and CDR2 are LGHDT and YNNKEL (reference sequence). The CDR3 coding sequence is TGTGCCAGCAGCAACGTACAGGGGAATGAGCAGTTCTTC. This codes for CASSNVQGNEQFF.

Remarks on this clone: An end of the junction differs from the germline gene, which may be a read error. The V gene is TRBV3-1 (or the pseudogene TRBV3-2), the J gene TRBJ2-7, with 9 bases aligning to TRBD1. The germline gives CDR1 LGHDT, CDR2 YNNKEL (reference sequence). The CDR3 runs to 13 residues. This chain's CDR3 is CASSQTKGTGNFF. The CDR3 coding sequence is TGTGCCAGCAGCCAAACGAAAGGGACAGGGAATTTTTTC.

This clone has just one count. The CDR3 sequence is CAISEEGRGGWQPQHF. CDR3 in DNA: TGTGCCATCAGTGAAGAAGGGAGAGGAGGCTGGCAGCCCCAGCATTTT. The V gene is TRBV10-3, the J gene TRBJ1-5, with no clear D. The CDR3 runs to 16 residues. V was shortened by 3 bases and J by 7 bases, with 19 bases between the two germline ends. Germline loops: CDR1 ENHRY, CDR2 SYGVKD.

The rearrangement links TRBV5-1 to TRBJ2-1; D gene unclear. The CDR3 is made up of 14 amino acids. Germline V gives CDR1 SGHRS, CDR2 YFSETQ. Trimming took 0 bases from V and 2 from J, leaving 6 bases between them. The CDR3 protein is CASSLGTAYNEQFF. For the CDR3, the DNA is TGCGCCAGCAGCTTGGGAACAGCCTACAATGAGCAGTTCTTC.

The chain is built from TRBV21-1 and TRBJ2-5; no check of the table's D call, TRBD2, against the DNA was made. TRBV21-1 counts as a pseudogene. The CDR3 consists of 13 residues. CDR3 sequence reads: CASSKGGEETQYF. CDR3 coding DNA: TGTGCCAGCAGCAAAGGCGGGGAAGAGACCCAGTACTTC.

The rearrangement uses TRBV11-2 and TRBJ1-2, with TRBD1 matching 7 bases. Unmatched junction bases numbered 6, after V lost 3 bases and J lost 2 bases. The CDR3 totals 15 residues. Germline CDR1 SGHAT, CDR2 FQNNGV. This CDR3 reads CASSFGRGGNYGYTF. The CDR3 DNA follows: TGTGCCAGCAGCTTCGGGAGAGGGGGCAACTATGGCTACACCTTC.